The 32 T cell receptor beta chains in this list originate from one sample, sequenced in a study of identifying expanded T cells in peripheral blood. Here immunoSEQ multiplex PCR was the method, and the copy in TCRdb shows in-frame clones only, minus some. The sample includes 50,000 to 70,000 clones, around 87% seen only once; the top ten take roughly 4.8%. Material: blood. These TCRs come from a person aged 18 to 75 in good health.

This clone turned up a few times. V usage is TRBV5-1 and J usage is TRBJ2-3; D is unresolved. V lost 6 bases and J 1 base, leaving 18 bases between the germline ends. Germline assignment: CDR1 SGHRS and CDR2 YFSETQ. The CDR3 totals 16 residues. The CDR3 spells CASTQFPVQGTDTQYF. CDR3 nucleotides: TGCGCCAGCACCCAATTCCCAGTCCAGGGCACAGATACGCAGTATTTT.

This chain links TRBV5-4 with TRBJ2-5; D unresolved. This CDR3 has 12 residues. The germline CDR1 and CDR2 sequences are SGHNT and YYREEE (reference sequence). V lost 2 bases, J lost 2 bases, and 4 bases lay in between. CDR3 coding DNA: TGTGCCAGCAGCTTCCCACAAGAGACCCAGTACTTC. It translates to CASSFPQETQYF.

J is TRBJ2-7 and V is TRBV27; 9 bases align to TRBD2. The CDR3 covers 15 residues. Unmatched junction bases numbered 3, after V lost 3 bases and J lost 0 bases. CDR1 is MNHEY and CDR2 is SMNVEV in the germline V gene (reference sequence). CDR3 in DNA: TGTGCCAGCAGTTTCTTTAGCGGGAGCTCCTACGAGCAGTACTTC. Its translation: CASSFFSGSSYEQYF.

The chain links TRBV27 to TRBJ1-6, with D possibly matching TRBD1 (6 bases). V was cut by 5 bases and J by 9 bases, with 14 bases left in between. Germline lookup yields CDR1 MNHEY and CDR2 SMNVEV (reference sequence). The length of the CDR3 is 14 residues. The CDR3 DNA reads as TGTGCCAGCAGTCTCCATGGGGGGGCTTCACCCCTCCACTTT. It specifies CASSLHGGASPLHF.

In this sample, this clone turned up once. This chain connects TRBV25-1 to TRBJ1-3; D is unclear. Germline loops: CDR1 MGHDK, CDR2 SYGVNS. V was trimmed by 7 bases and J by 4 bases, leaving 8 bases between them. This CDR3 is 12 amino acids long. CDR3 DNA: TGTGCCAGCACAAGCTCAGGAAACACCATATATTTT. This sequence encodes CASTSSGNTIYF. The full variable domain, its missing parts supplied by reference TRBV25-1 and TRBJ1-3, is EADIYQTPRYLVIGTGKKITLECSQTMGHDKMYWYQQDPGMELHLIHYSYGVNSTEKGDLSSESTVSRIRTEHFPLTLESARPSHTSQYLCASTSSGNTIYFGEGSWLTVV.

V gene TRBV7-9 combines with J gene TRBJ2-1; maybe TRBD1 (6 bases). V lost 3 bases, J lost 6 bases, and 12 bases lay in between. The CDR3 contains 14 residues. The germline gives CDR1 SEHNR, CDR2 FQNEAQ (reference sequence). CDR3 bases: TGTGCCAGCAGCTTGGGAGACAGGCGCAATGAGCAGTTCTTC. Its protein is CASSLGDRRNEQFF.

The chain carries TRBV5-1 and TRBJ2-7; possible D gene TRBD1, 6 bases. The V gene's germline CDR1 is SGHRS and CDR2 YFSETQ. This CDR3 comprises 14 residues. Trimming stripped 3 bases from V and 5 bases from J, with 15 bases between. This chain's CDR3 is CASSWQGYVDEQYF. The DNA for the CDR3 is TGCGCCAGCAGCTGGCAGGGGTATGTTGACGAGCAGTACTTC.

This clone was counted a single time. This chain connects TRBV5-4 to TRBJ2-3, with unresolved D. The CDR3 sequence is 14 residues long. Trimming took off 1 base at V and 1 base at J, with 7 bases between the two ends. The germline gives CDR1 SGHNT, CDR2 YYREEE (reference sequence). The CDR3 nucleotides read TGTGCCAGCAGCTTGTACAGTCGCACAGATACGCAGTATTTT. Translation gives CASSLYSRTDTQYF.

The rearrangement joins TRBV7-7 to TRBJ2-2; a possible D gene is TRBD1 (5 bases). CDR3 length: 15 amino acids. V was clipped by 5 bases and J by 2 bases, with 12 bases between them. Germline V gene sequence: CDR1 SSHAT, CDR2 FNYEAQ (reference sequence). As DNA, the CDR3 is TGTGCCAGCAGCCAATACCAGGGTAACACCGGGGAGCTGTTTTTT. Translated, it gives CASSQYQGNTGELFF.

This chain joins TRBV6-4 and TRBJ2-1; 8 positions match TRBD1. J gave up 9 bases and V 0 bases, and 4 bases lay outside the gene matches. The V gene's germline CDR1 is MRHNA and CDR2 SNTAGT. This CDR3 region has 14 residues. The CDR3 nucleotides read TGTGCCAGCAGTGACTCTCAGGGGGCAGGTGAGCAGTTCTTC. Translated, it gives CASSDSQGAGEQFF.

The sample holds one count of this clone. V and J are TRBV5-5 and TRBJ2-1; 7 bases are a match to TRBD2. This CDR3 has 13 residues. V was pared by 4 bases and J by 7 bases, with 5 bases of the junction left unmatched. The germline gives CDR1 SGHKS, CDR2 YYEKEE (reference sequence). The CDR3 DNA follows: TGTGCCAGCAGCGCCCAGCGGGATAATGAGCAGTTCTTC. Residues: CASSAQRDNEQFF.

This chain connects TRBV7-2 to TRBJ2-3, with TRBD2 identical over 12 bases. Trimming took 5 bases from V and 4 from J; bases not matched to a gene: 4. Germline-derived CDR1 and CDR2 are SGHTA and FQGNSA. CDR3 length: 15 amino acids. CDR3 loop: CASSGGLAGSDTQYF. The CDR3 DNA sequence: TGTGCCAGCAGCGGGGGACTAGCGGGCTCAGATACGCAGTATTTT.

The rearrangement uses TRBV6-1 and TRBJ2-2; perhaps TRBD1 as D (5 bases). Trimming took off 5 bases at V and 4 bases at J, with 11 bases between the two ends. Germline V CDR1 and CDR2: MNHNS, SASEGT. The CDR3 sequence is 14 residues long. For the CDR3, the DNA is TGTGCCAGCAGTAACCTCCAGGGCACCGGGGAGCTGTTTTTT. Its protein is CASSNLQGTGELFF.

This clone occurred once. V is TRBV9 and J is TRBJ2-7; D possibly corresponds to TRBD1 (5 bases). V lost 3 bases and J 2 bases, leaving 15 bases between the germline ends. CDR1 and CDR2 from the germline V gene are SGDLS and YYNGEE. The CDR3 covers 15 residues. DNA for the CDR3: TGTGCCAGCAGCGAGAGAACAGGAACTACCTACGAGCAGTACTTC. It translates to CASSERTGTTYEQYF.

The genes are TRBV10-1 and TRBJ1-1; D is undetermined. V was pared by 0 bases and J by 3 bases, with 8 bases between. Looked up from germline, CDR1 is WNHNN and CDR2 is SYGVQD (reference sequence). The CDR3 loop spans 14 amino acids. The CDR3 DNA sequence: TGCGCCAGCAGTGAGTCGACCAGATACACTGAAGCTTTCTTT. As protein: CASSESTRYTEAFF.

CDR3 sequence: CASSNRLGSTNEKLFF. The CDR3 bases are TGTGCCAGCAGTAATAGGTTAGGGTCAACTAATGAAAAACTGTTTTTT. The chain carries TRBV27 and TRBJ1-4, with unresolved D. Germline loops: CDR1 MNHEY, CDR2 SMNVEV (reference sequence). The CDR3 runs to 16 residues. V was clipped by 5 bases and J by 0 bases, with 13 bases between them.

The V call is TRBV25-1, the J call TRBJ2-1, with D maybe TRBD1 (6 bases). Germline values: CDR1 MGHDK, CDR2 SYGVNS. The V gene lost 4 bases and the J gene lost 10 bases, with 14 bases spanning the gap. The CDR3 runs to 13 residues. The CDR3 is CASSAAGEVEQFF. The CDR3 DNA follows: TGTGCCAGCAGTGCGGCAGGGGAAGTGGAGCAGTTCTTC. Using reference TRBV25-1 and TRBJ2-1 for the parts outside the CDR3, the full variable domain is EADIYQTPRYLVIGTGKKITLECSQTMGHDKMYWYQQDPGMELHLIHYSYGVNSTEKGDLSSESTVSRIRTEHFPLTLESARPSHTSQYLCASSAAGEVEQFFGPGTRLTVL.

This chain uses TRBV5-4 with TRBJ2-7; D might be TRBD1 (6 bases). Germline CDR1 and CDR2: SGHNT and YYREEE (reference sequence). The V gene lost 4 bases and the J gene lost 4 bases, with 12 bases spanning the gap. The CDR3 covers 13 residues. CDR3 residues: CASSRKQGYEQYF. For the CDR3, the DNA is TGTGCCAGCAGCCGAAAACAGGGTTACGAGCAGTACTTC.

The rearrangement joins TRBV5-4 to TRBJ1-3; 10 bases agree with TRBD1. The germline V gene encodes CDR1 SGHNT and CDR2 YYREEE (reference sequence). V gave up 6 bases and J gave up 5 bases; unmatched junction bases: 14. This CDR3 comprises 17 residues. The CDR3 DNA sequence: TGTGCCAGCACCAAACCTCCGGGACAGGGGTTCAGAAACACCATATATTTT. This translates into CASTKPPGQGFRNTIYF.

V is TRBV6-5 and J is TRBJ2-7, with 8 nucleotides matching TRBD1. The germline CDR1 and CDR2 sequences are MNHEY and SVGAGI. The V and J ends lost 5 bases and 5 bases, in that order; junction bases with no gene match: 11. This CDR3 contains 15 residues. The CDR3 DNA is TGTGCCAGCAGTCGATCCCGACAGGGGCTCCACGAGCAGTACTTC. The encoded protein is CASSRSRQGLHEQYF.

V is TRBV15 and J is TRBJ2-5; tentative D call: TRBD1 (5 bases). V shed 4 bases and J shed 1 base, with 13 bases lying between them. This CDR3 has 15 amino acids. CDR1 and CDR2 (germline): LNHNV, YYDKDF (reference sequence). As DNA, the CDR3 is TGTGCCACCAGCACAGATGACAGCCCCCAAGAGACCCAGTACTTC. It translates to CATSTDDSPQETQYF.

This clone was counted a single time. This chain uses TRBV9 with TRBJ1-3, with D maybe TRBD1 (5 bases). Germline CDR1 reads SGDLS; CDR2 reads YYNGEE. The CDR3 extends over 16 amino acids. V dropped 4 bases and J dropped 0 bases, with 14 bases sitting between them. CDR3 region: CASSISRGFSGNTIYF. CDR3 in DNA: TGTGCCAGCAGCATCTCAAGGGGATTCTCTGGAAACACCATATATTTT.

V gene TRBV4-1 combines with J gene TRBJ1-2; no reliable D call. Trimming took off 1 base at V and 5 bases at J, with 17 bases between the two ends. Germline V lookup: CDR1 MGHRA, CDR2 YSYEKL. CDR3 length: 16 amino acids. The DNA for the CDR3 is TGCGCCAGCAGCCAAGGAGGCCGGGCCAGAAGTTATGGCTACACCTTC. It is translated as CASSQGGRARSYGYTF.

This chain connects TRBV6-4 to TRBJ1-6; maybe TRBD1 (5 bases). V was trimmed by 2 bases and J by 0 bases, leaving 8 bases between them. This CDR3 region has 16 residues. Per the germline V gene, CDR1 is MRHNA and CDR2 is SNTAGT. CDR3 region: CASSDTQGSYNSPLHF. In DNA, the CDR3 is TGTGCCAGCAGTGACACCCAGGGCTCCTATAATTCACCCCTCCACTTT.

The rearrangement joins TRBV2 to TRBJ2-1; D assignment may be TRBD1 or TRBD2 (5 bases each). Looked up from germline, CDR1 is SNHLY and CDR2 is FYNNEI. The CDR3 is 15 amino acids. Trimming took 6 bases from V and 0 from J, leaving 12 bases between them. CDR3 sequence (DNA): TGTGCCAGCAGCGAGGGACGGAGCTCCTACAATGAGCAGTTCTTC. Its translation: CASSEGRSSYNEQFF.

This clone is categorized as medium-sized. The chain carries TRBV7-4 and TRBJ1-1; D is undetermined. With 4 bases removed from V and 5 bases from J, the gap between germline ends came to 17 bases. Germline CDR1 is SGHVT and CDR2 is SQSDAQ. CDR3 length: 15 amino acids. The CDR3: CASSSPLSVKTEAFF. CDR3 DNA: TGTGCCAGCAGCTCCCCCCTCTCGGTCAAAACTGAAGCTTTCTTT.

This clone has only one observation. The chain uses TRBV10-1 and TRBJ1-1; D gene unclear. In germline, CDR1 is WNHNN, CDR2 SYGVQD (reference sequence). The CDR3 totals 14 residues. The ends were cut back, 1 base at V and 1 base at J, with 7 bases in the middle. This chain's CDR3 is CASSEFRENTEAFF. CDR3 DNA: TGCGCCAGCAGTGAGTTCCGGGAGAACACTGAAGCTTTCTTT.

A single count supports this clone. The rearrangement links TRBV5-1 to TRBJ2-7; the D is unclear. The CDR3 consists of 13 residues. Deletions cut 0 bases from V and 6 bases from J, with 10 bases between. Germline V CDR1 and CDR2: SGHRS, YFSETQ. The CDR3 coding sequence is TGCGCCAGCAGCTTGGAAGGGCGTTTCGAGCAGTACTTC. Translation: CASSLEGRFEQYF.

The CDR3 protein is CAWDNEGGLSPLHF. The CDR3, as DNA: TGTGCCTGGGACAATGAGGGGGGGCTTTCACCCCTCCACTTT. The V gene is TRBV30, the J gene TRBJ1-6, with D tentatively TRBD1 (6 bases). This CDR3 contains 14 residues. The V gene's germline CDR1 is GTSNPN and CDR2 SVGIG (reference sequence). With 5 bases removed from V and 9 bases from J, the gap between germline ends came to 17 bases. Full variable domain (outside the CDR3, taken from reference TRBV30 and TRBJ1-6): SQTIHQWPATLVQPVGSPLSLECTVEGTSNPNLYWYRQAAGRGLQLLFYSVGIGQISSEVPQNLSASRPQDRQFILSSKKLLLSDSGFYLCAWDNEGGLSPLHFGNGTRLTVT.

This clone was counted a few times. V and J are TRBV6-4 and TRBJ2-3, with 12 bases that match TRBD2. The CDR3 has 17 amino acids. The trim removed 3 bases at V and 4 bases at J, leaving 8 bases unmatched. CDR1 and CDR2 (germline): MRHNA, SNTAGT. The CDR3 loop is CASSDGTSGFSSDTQYF. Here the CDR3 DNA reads TGTGCCAGCAGTGATGGGACTAGCGGGTTCAGTTCAGATACGCAGTATTTT.

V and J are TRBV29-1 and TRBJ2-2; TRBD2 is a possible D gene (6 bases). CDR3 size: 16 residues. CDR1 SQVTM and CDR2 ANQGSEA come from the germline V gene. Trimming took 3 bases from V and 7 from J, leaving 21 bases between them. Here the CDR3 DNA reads TGCAGCGTTGATGCGGGGACCTCCCTGGGAAGCGGGGAGCTGTTTTTT. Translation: CSVDAGTSLGSGELFF.

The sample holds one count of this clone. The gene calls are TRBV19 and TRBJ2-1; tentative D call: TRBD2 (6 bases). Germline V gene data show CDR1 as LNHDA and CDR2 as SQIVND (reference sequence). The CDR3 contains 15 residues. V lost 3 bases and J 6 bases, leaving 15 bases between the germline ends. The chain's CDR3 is CASSISPSVFNEQFF. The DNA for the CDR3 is TGTGCCAGTAGTATTAGTCCTAGCGTTTTCAATGAGCAGTTCTTC.